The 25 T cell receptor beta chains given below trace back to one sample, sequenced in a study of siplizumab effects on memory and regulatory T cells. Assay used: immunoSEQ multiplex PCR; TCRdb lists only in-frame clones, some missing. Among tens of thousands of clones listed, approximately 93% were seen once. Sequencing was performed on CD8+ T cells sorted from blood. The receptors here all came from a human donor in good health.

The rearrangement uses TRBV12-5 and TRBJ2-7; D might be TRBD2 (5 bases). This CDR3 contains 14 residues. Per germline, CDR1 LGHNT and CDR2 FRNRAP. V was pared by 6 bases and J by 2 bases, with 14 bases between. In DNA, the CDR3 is TGTGCTAGTGGCGCCGAGCTCGGGGCCTACGAGCAGTACTTC. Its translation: CASGAELGAYEQYF.

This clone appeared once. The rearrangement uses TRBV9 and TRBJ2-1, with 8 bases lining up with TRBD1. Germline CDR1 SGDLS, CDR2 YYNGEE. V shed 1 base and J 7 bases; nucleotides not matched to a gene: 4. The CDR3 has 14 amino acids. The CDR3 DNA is TGTGCCAGCAGCGTACAGGGGGCCAGTAATGAGCAGTTCTTC. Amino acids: CASSVQGASNEQFF.

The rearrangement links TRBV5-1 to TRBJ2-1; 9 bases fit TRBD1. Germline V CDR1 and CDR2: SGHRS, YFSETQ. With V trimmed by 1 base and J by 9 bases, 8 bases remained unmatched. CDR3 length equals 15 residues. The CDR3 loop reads CASSLTGQGTSEQFF. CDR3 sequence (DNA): TGCGCCAGCAGCTTGACCGGACAGGGGACCAGTGAGCAGTTCTTC.

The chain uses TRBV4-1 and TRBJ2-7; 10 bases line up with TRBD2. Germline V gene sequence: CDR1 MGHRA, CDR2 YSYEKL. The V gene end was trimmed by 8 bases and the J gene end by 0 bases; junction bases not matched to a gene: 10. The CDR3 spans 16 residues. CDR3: CASGRELAGFSYEQYF. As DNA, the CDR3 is TGCGCCAGCGGGAGGGAACTAGCGGGATTCTCCTACGAGCAGTACTTC.

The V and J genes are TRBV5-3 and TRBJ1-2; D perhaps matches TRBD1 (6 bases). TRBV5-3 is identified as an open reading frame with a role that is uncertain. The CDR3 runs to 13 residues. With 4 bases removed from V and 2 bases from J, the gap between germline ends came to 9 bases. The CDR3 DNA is TGTGCCAGAAGCCGGGACATAAACTATGGCTACACCTTC. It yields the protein CARSRDINYGYTF.

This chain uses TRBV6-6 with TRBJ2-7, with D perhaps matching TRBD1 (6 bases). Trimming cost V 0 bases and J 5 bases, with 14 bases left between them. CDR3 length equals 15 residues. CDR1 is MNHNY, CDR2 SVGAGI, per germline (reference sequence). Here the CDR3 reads CASSYSSSGANEQYF. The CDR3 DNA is TGTGCCAGCAGTTACTCGTCTTCAGGGGCCAACGAGCAGTACTTC.

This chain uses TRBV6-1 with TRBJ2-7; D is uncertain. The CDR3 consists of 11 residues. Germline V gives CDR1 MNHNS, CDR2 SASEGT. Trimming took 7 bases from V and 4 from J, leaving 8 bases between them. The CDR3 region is CASTYGYEQYF. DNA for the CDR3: TGTGCCAGCACCTACGGTTACGAGCAGTACTTC.

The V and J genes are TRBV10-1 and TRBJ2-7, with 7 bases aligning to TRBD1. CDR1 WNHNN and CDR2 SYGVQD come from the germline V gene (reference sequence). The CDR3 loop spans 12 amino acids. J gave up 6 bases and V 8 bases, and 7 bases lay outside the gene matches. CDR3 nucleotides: TGCGCCAGCTCGGTCGGGACAGTCGAGCAGTACTTC. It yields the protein CASSVGTVEQYF.

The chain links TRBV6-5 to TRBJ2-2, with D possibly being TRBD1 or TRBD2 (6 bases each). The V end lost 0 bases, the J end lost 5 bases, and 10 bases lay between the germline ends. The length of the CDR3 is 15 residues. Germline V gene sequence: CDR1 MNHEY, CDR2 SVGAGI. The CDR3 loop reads CASSYSWGATGELFF. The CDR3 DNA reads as TGTGCCAGCAGTTACTCATGGGGGGCGACCGGGGAGCTGTTTTTT.

The CDR3 here is CASSVGVPFAYGYTF. CDR3 DNA sequence: TGTGCCAGCAGCGTAGGCGTCCCTTTCGCCTATGGCTACACCTTC. The rearrangement joins TRBV9 to TRBJ1-2; D unresolved. Between the trimmed V and J ends, which lost 0 bases and 4 bases, there was a span of 13 bases. The CDR3 runs 15 residues. Germline V gene lookup returns CDR1 SGDLS and CDR2 YYNGEE.

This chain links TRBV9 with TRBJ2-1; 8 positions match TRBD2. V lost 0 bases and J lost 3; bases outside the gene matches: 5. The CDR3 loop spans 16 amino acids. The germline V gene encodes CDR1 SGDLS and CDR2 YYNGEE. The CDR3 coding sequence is TGTGCCAGCAGCGTAGGTACGGGACTAGACTACAATGAGCAGTTCTTC. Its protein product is CASSVGTGLDYNEQFF.

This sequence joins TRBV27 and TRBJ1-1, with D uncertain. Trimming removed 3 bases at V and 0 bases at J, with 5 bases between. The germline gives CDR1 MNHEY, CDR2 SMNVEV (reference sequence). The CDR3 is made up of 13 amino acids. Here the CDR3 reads CASSFRLNTEAFF. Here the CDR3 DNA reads TGTGCCAGCAGTTTTAGGTTGAACACTGAAGCTTTCTTT.

This CDR3 is CASSQNNEQFF. The CDR3 DNA follows: TGTGCCAGCAGCCAGAACAATGAGCAGTTCTTC. The chain joins TRBV6-4 to TRBJ2-1; D ambiguous. Germline V gene data show CDR1 as MRHNA and CDR2 as SNTAGT. The CDR3 is 11 amino acids. The V end was cut by 6 bases, the J end by 5 bases, with 5 bases between.

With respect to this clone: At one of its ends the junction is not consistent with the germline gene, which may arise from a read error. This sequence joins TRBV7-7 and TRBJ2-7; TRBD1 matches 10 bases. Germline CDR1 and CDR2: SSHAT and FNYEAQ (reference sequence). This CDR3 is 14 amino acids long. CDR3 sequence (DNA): TGTGCTAGCAGCGCCGGGACAGGGGACTACGAGCAGTACTTC. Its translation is CASSAGTGDYEQYF.

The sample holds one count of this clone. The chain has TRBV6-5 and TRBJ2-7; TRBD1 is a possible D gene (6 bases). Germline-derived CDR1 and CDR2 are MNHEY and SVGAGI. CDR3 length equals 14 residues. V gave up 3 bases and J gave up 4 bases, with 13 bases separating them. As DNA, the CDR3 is TGTGCCAGCAGTTATGAGACAGGAGCATACGAGCAGTACTTC. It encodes CASSYETGAYEQYF.

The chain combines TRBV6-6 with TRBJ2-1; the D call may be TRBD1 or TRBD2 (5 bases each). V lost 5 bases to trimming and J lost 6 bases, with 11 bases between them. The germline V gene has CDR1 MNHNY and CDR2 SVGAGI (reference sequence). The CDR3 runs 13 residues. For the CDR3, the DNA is TGTGCCAGCAGTCAGGGACGGATCAATGAGCAGTTCTTC. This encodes CASSQGRINEQFF.

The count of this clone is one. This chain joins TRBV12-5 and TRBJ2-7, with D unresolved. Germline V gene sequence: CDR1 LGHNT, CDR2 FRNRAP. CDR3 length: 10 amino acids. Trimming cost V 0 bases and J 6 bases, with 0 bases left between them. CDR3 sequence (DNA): TGTGCTAGTGGTTTGGTCGAGCAGTACTTC. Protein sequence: CASGLVEQYF.

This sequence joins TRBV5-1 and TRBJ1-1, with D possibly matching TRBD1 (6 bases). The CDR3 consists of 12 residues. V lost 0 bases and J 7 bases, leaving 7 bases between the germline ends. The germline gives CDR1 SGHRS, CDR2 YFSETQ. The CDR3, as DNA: TGCGCCAGCAGCTTGGAGGGGGTTGAAGCTTTCTTT. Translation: CASSLEGVEAFF.

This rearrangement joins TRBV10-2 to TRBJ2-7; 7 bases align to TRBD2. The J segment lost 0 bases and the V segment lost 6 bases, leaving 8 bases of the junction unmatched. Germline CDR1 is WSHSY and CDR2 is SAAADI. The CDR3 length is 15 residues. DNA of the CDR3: TGCGCCAGCAGAGCGGGGAGGGCGAGCTCCTACGAGCAGTACTTC. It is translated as CASRAGRASSYEQYF.

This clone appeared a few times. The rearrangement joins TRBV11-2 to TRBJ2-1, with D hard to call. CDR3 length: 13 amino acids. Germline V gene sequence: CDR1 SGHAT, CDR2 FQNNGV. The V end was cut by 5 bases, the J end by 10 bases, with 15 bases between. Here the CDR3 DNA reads TGTGCCAGCAGCCCACTTTACAAGGGCGAGCAGTTCTTC. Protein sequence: CASSPLYKGEQFF.

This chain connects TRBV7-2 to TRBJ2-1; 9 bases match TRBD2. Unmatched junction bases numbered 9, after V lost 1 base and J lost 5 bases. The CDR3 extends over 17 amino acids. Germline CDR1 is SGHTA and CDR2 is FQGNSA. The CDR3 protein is CASSLEPAGGSNNEQFF. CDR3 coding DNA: TGTGCCAGCAGCTTAGAGCCAGCGGGAGGTTCCAACAATGAGCAGTTCTTC.

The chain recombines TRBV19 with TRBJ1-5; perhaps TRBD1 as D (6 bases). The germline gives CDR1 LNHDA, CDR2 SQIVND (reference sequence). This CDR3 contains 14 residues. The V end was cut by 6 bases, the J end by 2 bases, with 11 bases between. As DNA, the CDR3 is TGTGCCAGTAGCGCAGCAGGGGGCAATCAGCCCCAGCATTTT. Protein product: CASSAAGGNQPQHF.

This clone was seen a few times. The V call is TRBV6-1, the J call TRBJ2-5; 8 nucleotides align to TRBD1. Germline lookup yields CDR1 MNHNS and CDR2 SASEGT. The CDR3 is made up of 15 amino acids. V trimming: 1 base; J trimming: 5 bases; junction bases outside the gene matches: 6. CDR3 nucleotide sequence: TGTGCCAGCAGTGAAGAACCCAGGGGGCGTGAGACCCAGTACTTC. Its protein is CASSEEPRGRETQYF.

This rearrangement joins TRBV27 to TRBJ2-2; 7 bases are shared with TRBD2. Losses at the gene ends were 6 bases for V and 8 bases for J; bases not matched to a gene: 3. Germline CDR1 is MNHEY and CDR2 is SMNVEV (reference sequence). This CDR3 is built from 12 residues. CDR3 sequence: CASSAGVGELFF. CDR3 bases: TGTGCCAGCAGCGCGGGAGTGGGGGAGCTGTTTTTT.

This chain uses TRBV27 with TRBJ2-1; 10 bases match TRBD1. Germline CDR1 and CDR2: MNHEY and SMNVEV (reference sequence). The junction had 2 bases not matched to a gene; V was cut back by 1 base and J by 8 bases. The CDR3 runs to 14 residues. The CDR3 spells CASSLLGTGDEQFF. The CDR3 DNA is TGTGCCAGCAGTTTATTGGGGACAGGGGATGAGCAGTTCTTC.